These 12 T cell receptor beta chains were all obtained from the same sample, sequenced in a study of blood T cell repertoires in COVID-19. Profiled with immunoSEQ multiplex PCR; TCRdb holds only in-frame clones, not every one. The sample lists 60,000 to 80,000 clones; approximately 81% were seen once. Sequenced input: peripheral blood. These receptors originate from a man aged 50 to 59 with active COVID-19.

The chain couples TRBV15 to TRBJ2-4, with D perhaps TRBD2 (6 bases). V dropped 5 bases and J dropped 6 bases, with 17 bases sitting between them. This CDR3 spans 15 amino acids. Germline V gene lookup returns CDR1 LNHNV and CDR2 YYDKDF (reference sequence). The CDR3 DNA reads TGTGCCACCAGCCAACCCCGGGACTTCGGAAACATTCAGTACTTC. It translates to CATSQPRDFGNIQYF.

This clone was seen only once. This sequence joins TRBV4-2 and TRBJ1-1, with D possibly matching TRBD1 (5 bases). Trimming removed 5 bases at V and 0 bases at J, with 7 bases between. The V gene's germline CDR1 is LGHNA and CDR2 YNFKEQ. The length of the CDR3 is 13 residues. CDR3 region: CASSFRVNTEAFF. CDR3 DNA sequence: TGTGCCAGCAGCTTCAGGGTGAACACTGAAGCTTTCTTT.

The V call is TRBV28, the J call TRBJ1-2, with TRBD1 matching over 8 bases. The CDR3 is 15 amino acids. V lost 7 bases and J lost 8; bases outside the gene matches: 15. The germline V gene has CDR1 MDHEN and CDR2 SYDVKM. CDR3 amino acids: CASTTGDRRIGGYTF. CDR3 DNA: TGTGCCAGCACCACGGGGGACAGGAGGATTGGCGGCTACACCTTC.

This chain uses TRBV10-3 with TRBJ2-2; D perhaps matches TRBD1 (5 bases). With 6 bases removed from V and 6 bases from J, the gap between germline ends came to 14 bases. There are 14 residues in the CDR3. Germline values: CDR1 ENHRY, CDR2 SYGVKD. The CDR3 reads CAISPSSGSGELFF. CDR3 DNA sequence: TGTGCCATCAGCCCCTCGTCAGGGTCCGGGGAGCTGTTTTTT.

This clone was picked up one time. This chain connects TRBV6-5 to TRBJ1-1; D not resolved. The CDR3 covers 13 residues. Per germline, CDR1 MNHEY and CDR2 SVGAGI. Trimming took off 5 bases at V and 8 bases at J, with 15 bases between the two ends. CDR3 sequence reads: CASSPPAGEEAFF. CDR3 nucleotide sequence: TGTGCCAGCAGTCCCCCCGCGGGAGAGGAAGCTTTCTTT.

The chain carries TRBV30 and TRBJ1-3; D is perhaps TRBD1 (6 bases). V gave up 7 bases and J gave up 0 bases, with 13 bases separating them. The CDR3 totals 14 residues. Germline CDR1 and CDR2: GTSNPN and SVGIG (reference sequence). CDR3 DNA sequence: TGTGCCTTTAACAGGGAAGACTCTGGAAACACCATATATTTT. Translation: CAFNREDSGNTIYF.

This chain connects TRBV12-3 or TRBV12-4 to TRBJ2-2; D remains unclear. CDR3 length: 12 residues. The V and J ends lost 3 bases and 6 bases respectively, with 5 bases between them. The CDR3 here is CASSLAAGELFF. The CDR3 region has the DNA TGTGCCAGCAGTTTGGCGGCCGGGGAGCTGTTTTTT.

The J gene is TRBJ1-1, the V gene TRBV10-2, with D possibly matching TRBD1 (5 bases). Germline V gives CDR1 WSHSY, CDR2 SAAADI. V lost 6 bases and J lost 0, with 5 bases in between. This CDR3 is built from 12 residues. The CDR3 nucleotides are TGCGCCAGCAGGACAGTGAACACTGAAGCTTTCTTT. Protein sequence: CASRTVNTEAFF.

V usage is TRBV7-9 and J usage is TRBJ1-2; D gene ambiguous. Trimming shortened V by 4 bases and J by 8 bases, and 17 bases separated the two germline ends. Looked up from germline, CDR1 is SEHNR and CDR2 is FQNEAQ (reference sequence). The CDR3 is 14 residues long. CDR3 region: CASSSGSRTWGYTF. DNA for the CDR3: TGTGCCAGCAGCTCTGGAAGTCGGACTTGGGGCTACACCTTC.

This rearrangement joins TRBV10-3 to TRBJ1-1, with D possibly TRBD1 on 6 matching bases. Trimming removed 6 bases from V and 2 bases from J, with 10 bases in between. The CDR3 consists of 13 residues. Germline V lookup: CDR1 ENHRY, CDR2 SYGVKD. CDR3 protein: CAIRDRTNTEAFF. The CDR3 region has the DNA TGTGCCATCAGGGACAGAACTAACACTGAAGCTTTCTTT.

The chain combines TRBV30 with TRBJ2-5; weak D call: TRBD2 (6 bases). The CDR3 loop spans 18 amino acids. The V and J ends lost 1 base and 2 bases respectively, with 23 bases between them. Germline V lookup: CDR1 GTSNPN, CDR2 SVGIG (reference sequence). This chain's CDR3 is CAWSGLRAGPPRQETQYF. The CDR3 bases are TGTGCCTGGAGTGGCCTTAGGGCGGGACCCCCGCGGCAAGAGACCCAGTACTTC. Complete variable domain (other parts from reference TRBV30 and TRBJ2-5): SQTIHQWPATLVQPVGSPLSLECTVEGTSNPNLYWYRQAAGRGLQLLFYSVGIGQISSEVPQNLSASRPQDRQFILSSKKLLLSDSGFYLCAWSGLRAGPPRQETQYFGPGTRLLVL.

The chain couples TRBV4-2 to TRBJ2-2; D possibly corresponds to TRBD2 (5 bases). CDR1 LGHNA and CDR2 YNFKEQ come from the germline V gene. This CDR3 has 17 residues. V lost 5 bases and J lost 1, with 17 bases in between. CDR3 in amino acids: CASSVSPGLMNTGELFF. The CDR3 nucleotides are TGTGCCAGCAGCGTTTCGCCCGGACTGATGAACACCGGGGAGCTGTTTTTT.